This is a list of T cell receptor beta chains from one sample in a study of kidney transplant recipient with SARS-CoV-2 infection. TCRdb ran MiXCR on the reads and lists one entry per CDR3 protein. The sample holds some 220,000 distinct CDR3 sequences, around 28% seen once. Sequenced here: a blood sample, sampled at baseline and between days 110 and 120 from a kidney transplant recipient. Source of these receptors: a male patient between 25 and 39 years old who had COVID-19 and was a kidney transplant recipient. These T cells may partly come from the graft donor. Both conserved end residues are part of each CDR3. A D gene is named only where the DNA matches it firmly. Not every row has a clone size; where given, it reads once, few, many or a size class.

length	J	V	size	D	DNA	CDR3
16	TRBJ2-1	TRBV12-3/TRBV12-4	many	TRBD2	TGTGCCAGCAGTCGACTAGCGGGAGCTAGCTACAATGAGCAGTTCTTC	CASSRLAGASYNEQFF
14	TRBJ2-2	TRBV5-6	many	.	TGTGCCAGCAGCTTGAACGCGGGTAACGGGGAGCTGTTTTTT	CASSLNAGNGELFF
17	TRBJ1-2	TRBV7-7	.	.	TGTGTCAGCAGCTCTGCCTTTAAGTGCCGAAAGACCTATGGCTACACCTTC	CVSSSAFKCRKTYGYTF
14	TRBJ2-2	TRBV5-6	.	.	TGTGCCAGCAGCTTGAGGGGGGCGCCCGGGGAGCTGTTTTTT	CASSLRGAPGELFF
16	TRBJ1-2	TRBV20-1	few	.	TGCAGTGCTAAACACACGCTGTTTCGAAAGACCTATGGCTACACCTTC	CSAKHTLFRKTYGYTF
15	TRBJ2-2	TRBV7-3	many	TRBD1	TGTGCCAGCAGCCGGACAGGGGGCCGTACCGGGGAGCTGTTTTTT	CASSRTGGRTGELFF
15	TRBJ2-2	TRBV20-1	many	.	TGCAGTGCTAGAGATCCCCAGGGGATCACCGGGGAGCTGTTTTTT	CSARDPQGITGELFF
12	TRBJ1-1	TRBV11-2	many	.	TGTGCCAGCAGCTTCCAGGGAGTGGGAGCTTTCTTT	CASSFQGVGAFF
12	TRBJ2-5	TRBV12-3/TRBV12-4	.	TRBD2	TGTGCCAGCGGTGCGGGAGAAAAGACCCAGTACTTC	CASGAGEKTQYF
14	TRBJ1-1	TRBV5-6	few	.	TGTGCCAGCAGCTTACCCTCCGGGAACACTGAAGCTTTCTTT	CASSLPSGNTEAFF
15	TRBJ2-2	TRBV12-3/TRBV12-4	few	TRBD1	TGTGCCAGCAGACGACAGGGGACGAACACCGGGGAGCTGTTTTTT	CASRRQGTNTGELFF
14	TRBJ2-3	TRBV5-1	.	TRBD2	TGCGCCAGCAGCTTTTTAGCGGGTGCAGATACGCAGTATTTT	CASSFLAGADTQYF
15	TRBJ2-6	TRBV12-3/TRBV12-4	.	.	TGTGCCAGCAGTTCGATAAGCTCTGGGGCCAACGTCCTGACTTTC	CASSSISSGANVLTF
16	TRBJ2-2	TRBV9	few	.	TGTGCCAGCAGCGCAGCAGGGGTAAGGTACACCGGGGAGCTGCTTTTT	CASSAAGVRYTGELLF
14	TRBJ2-5	TRBV18	many	TRBD1	TGTGCCAGCTCACCCGGACAGGCACAAGAGACCCAGTACTTC	CASSPGQAQETQYF
14	TRBJ2-1	TRBV14	many	.	TGTGCCAGCAGCCAAGAATCTAAACGAGGGGAGCAGTTCTTC	CASSQESKRGEQFF
13	TRBJ1-2	TRBV2	many	.	TGTGCCAGCCAAGGGCTCCTCCCGGAGGGCTACACCTTC	CASQGLLPEGYTF
15	TRBJ2-1	TRBV20-1	.	TRBD2	TGCAGTGCCTCTCCCCTAGCGGGAGCCTACAATGAGCAGTTCTTC	CSASPLAGAYNEQFF
16	TRBJ1-2	TRBV5-3	.	.	TGTGCCAGATGTAACATAGTGGTGAGAAGGACCTATGGCTACACCTTC	CARCNIVVRRTYGYTF
17	TRBJ1-4	TRBV20-1	many	.	TGCAGTGCTAGAGATCCCAGTGTCGCTCTAACTAATGAAAAACTGTTTTTT	CSARDPSVALTNEKLFF
15	TRBJ1-1	TRBV7-3	many	.	TGTGCCAGCAGCCTACATCGGGGGGAGAACACTGAAGCTTTCTTT	CASSLHRGENTEAFF
16	TRBJ1-2	TRBV5-5	many	.	TGTGCCAGCTTGCGTAATGTCTCGCGAAAGACCTATGGCTACACCTTC	CASLRNVSRKTYGYTF